Presented here are 17 T cell receptor beta chains from one specimen sequenced in a study of T cells in Graves' hyperthyroidism and ophthalmopathy (dated by TCRdb to between 2018 and 2020). The method behind the library was multiplex PCR. TCRdb records Illumina HiSeq 2000 as the sequencer. TCR beta CDR3 regions were amplified from RNA transcripts. The TCR CDR3 was subjected to a first round of RT-PCR using the HTBI primer set and the Qiagen OneStep RT-PCR kit. TCRdb applied fastp at Q25 and MiXCR to the public reads, then kept only in-frame beta chains. Each record represents a unique CDR3 protein, reported with the most common genes and DNA among its rows. This sample is represented by some 360,000 distinct CDR3 sequences; around 18% of them were singletons. Of the sample, roughly a sixth is held by the ten largest clones. The sample taken for sequencing was blood. These TCRs come from a woman aged 40 to 55 with Graves' ophthalmopathy.

The table lists this clonotype with many counts. This chain joins TRBV28 and TRBJ1-5; unclear D gene. The germline CDR1 and CDR2 sequences are MDHEN and SYDVKM. CDR3 length equals 12 residues. V shed 5 bases and J shed 6 bases, with 8 bases lying between them. Written as DNA, the CDR3 is TGTGCCAGCAGTGAACTTCTTCAGCCCCAGCATTTT. Translated, it gives CASSELLQPQHF.

V and J are TRBV6-1 and TRBJ2-7, with a weak D call TRBD2 (6 bases). Between the trimmed V and J ends, which lost 6 bases and 2 bases, there was a span of 14 bases. This CDR3 is 14 amino acids long. CDR1 is MNHNS and CDR2 is SASEGT in the germline V gene. DNA of the CDR3: TGTGCCAGCAGCCAAGAGTGGGGGGCCTACGAGCAGTACTTC. The encoded protein is CASSQEWGAYEQYF.

This clonotype was observed at least ten times. This chain uses TRBV30 with TRBJ1-2; TRBD1 is a possible D gene (6 bases). This CDR3 has 13 amino acids. The ends were cut back, 5 bases at V and 1 base at J, with 11 bases in the middle. CDR1 GTSNPN and CDR2 SVGIG come from the germline V gene (reference sequence). In DNA form, the CDR3 reads TGTGCCTGGGACCGGACAGATAACTATGGCTACACCTTC. Protein sequence: CAWDRTDNYGYTF.

This clonotype was seen repeatedly, ten times or more. The chain combines TRBV20-1 with TRBJ1-1; tentatively, D is TRBD1 (5 bases). The V end was cut by 0 bases, the J end by 0 bases, with 8 bases between. CDR1 and CDR2 (germline): DFQATT, SNEGSKA (reference sequence). The CDR3 covers 14 residues. The CDR3 DNA sequence: TGCAGTGCTAGAGAAGGACATGTGAACACTGAAGCTTTCTTT. Translation gives CSAREGHVNTEAFF.

This clonotype showed up many times. The V gene is TRBV28, the J gene TRBJ2-5; a weak D match, TRBD1 (6 bases). Deletions cut 5 bases from V and 4 bases from J, with 14 bases between. CDR3 length equals 14 residues. Germline V CDR1 and CDR2: MDHEN, SYDVKM. CDR3 loop: CASSPKDRGETQYF. The CDR3 DNA reads TGTGCCAGCAGTCCCAAGGACAGAGGAGAGACCCAGTACTTC.

Ten or more counts support this clonotype. This chain links TRBV7-2 with TRBJ1-1; D uncertain. The ends were cut back, 5 bases at V and 0 bases at J, with 7 bases in the middle. The CDR3 covers 13 residues. CDR1 SGHTA and CDR2 FQGNSA come from the germline V gene. This CDR3 reads CASSVDVNTEAFF. The CDR3 bases are TGTGCCAGCAGCGTCGACGTGAACACTGAAGCTTTCTTT.

Many counts were recorded for this clonotype. V usage is TRBV27 and J usage is TRBJ1-5; no clear D gene. Germline loops: CDR1 MNHEY, CDR2 SMNVEV (reference sequence). The CDR3 length is 17 residues. The ends were cut back, 5 bases at V and 0 bases at J, with 17 bases in the middle. The CDR3 region is CASSRYGPHYSNQPQHF. The CDR3 coding sequence is TGTGCCAGCAGTAGATACGGCCCCCATTATAGCAATCAGCCCCAGCATTTT.

This clonotype has a count of ten or more. The chain is built from TRBV6-1 and TRBJ2-7; 8 bases fit TRBD2. V shed 6 bases and J 1 base; nucleotides not matched to a gene: 11. The CDR3 runs 16 residues. In germline, CDR1 is MNHNS, CDR2 SASEGT. The CDR3 protein is CASRSTGTSNSYEQYF. For the CDR3, the DNA is TGTGCCAGCAGATCAACCGGGACTAGTAATTCCTACGAGCAGTACTTC.

This clonotype was counted at least ten times. The chain has TRBV2 and TRBJ2-5; 9 bases are a match to TRBD2. Germline V gene data show CDR1 as SNHLY and CDR2 as FYNNEI. V dropped 4 bases and J dropped 5; count of bases not matched to a gene: 8. CDR3 size: 15 residues. CDR3 residues: CASSAPGTSRETQYF. The CDR3 nucleotides are TGTGCCAGCAGTGCCCCCGGGACTAGCCGTGAGACCCAGTACTTC.

This clonotype was counted ten times or more. V and J are TRBV12-3 or TRBV12-4 and TRBJ1-1, with D possibly TRBD1 on 5 matching bases. The germline V and J ends were trimmed by 6 bases and 1 base, with 9 bases remaining between them. This CDR3 is 13 amino acids long. CDR3 DNA sequence: TGTGCCAGCAGATACGGACAGAACACTGAAGCTTTCTTT. Amino acids: CASRYGQNTEAFF.

This clonotype was counted at least ten times. The V and J genes are TRBV24-1 and TRBJ2-3, with 8 positions matching TRBD2. The CDR3 is made up of 15 amino acids. The J segment lost 4 bases and the V segment lost 4 bases, leaving 6 bases of the junction unmatched. The germline gives CDR1 KGHDR, CDR2 SFDVKD. In DNA, the CDR3 is TGTGCCACCAGTGAAGTAGCGGGAACCTCAGATACGCAGTATTTT. It specifies CATSEVAGTSDTQYF.

This clonotype was picked up many times. The J gene is TRBJ2-5, the V gene TRBV3-1; D not certain. The V gene lost 7 bases and the J gene lost 3 bases, with 9 bases spanning the gap. The CDR3 consists of 12 residues. The germline CDR1 and CDR2 sequences are LGHDT and YNNKEL (reference sequence). CDR3 coding DNA: TGTGCCAGCACCTCCAAGAAAGAGACCCAGTACTTC. Translation gives CASTSKKETQYF.

This sequence joins TRBV12-3 or TRBV12-4 and TRBJ1-1, with a tentative D call TRBD1 (5 bases). This CDR3 is 15 amino acids long. Trimming stripped 6 bases from V and 5 bases from J, with 19 bases between. The CDR3 DNA sequence: TGTGCCAGCAGCGCTCCTGGCAGGGAAGGAACTGAAGCTTTCTTT. Its translation is CASSAPGREGTEAFF.

The sample holds many counts of this clonotype. This chain joins TRBV28 and TRBJ2-2; D perhaps matches TRBD1 (5 bases). The ends were cut back, 3 bases at V and 7 bases at J, with 12 bases in the middle. Germline assignment: CDR1 MDHEN and CDR2 SYDVKM. CDR3 length equals 14 residues. The CDR3 DNA reads as TGTGCCAGCAGTTTCGGTCAGGGAAACGGGGAGCTGTTTTTT. Translated, it gives CASSFGQGNGELFF.

On this clonotype itself: A read error may be the cause here, since a much bigger clone is one base away. Given the absence of the conserved phenylalanine or tryptophan at the CDR3 end, a read error is likely. V and J are TRBV27 and TRBJ2-2; D could derive from TRBD1 or TRBD2 (5 bases each). Looked up from germline, CDR1 is MNHEY and CDR2 is SMNVEV (reference sequence). This CDR3 comprises 14 residues. Trimming removed 4 bases from V and 4 bases from J, with 10 bases in between. This CDR3 is CASSWGSSTGELFL. CDR3 nucleotide sequence: TGTGCCAGCAGTTGGGGGTCCAGCACCGGGGAGCTGTTTCTT.

This clonotype was seen at least ten times. This sequence joins TRBV12-3 or TRBV12-4 and TRBJ2-5; 7 nucleotides agree with TRBD1. This CDR3 has 15 residues. Unmatched junction bases numbered 9, after V lost 6 bases and J lost 2 bases. The CDR3 DNA reads TGTGCCAGCAGACCGAACAGGGGAGAGCAAGAGACCCAGTACTTC. Translation gives CASRPNRGEQETQYF.

This clonotype appeared many times. The CDR3 sequence is CASSLDRQDEQYF. The CDR3 DNA follows: TGTGCCAGCAGCTTAGATCGCCAGGACGAGCAGTACTTC. V gene TRBV11-2 combines with J gene TRBJ2-7; D unresolved. With 0 bases removed from V and 5 bases from J, the gap between germline ends came to 8 bases. The CDR3 consists of 13 residues. Germline V CDR1 and CDR2: SGHAT, FQNNGV.